This TCR beta chain was obtained from a study of identical twins. TCRdb re-called the 5' RACE reads through MiXCR, storing one row per CDR3 protein. This table holds about 530,000 distinct CDR3 sequences, about a fifth found once. In its sample, this clonotype was seen a few times. The data were also submitted as part of a second study, on yellow fever vaccine responses in identical twins.

The TCR was taken from a woman between 18 and 29 years old in good health. Input material: CD4+ T cells sorted from blood.

The CDR3 here is CASSVGLGGSMNTEAFF. The CDR3 nucleotides read TGTGCCAGCAGCGTAGGTCTGGGGGGCTCGATGAACACTGAAGCTTTCTTT. The V call is TRBV9, the J call TRBJ1-1; D is possibly TRBD1 (6 bases). V shed 0 bases and J shed 0 bases, with 15 bases lying between them. Germline V gene lookup returns CDR1 SGDLS and CDR2 YYNGEE. The CDR3 is 17 residues long.